The T cell receptor (beta chain) described here comes from a study of neurological immune-mediated disorders. General study results and limits: Private repertoires in all groups were suggested by the absence of shared CDR3 amino acid sequences among expanded clones across subjects.

Germline lookup yields CDR1 KGHDR and CDR2 SFDVKD. V lost 8 bases and J lost 2, with 9 bases in between. There are 13 residues in the CDR3. This clonotype was found many times. Its specificity is not known. cDNA was made by 5'RACE with 10-nucleotide random UMIs. TCRdb passed the 5' RACE reads through MiXCR, listing each CDR3 protein once. The sample consists of some 60,000 distinct CDR3 sequences, roughly 9.8% of them appearing once. Time point reported: longitudinal time-point 2. The chain joins TRBV24-1 to TRBJ2-1; D may be TRBD1 (6 bases). The TCR sequence derives from a man aged 25 to 45 in good health. The sequencing sample was made of PBMCs. CDR3 amino acids: CATTGDTYNEQFF. DNA for the CDR3: TGTGCCACCACAGGGGACACCTACAATGAGCAGTTCTTC.